The 18 T cell receptor beta chains below come from one sample, sequenced in a study of blood T cell repertoires in COVID-19. The method was immunoSEQ multiplex PCR; TCRdb's version includes in-frame clones alone and lacks a portion of them. The sample yields hundreds of thousands of clones, around 88% seen once. Sequencing was performed on peripheral blood. The receptors here all came from a woman in her 30s who had recovered from COVID-19.

The chain employs TRBV4-2 and TRBJ1-3; D not certain. CDR1 is LGHNA and CDR2 is YNFKEQ in the germline V gene. The CDR3 loop spans 15 amino acids. Trimming shortened V by 6 bases and J by 2 bases, and 14 bases separated the two germline ends. DNA for the CDR3: TGTGCCAGCAGTCCATCCGACACCCCTGGAAACACCATATATTTT. Translating it yields CASSPSDTPGNTIYF.

The chain couples TRBV27 to TRBJ2-7; 7 bases fit TRBD1. The V and J ends lost 1 base and 5 bases, in that order; junction bases with no gene match: 5. Germline-derived CDR1 and CDR2 are MNHEY and SMNVEV (reference sequence). This CDR3 region has 14 residues. The CDR3 sequence: CASSLLNRGDEQYF. CDR3 in DNA: TGTGCCAGCAGTTTATTAAACAGGGGAGACGAGCAGTACTTC.

This clone was seen more than once but under ten times. The chain links TRBV29-1 to TRBJ1-1, with D possibly being TRBD1 (5 bases). Per germline, CDR1 SQVTM and CDR2 ANQGSEA. Between the trimmed V and J ends, which lost 7 bases and 0 bases, there was a span of 15 bases. This CDR3 comprises 14 residues. CDR3 nucleotide sequence: TGCAGCGCCCCCGTTCCGGGGGTGAACACTGAAGCTTTCTTT. Translation: CSAPVPGVNTEAFF.

The rearrangement links TRBV6-5 to TRBJ1-5, with no clear D. Germline assignment: CDR1 MNHEY and CDR2 SVGAGI. Trimming took off 6 bases at V and 2 bases at J, with 14 bases between the two ends. CDR3 length: 15 residues. The CDR3 DNA is TGTGCCAGCAGAAATTGGCAGGATGGCAATCAGCCCCAGCATTTT. Protein: CASRNWQDGNQPQHF.

This clone was observed a few times. Other DNA sequences in the same sample also yield this CDR3. This chain links TRBV5-4 with TRBJ2-7, with 8 bases fitting TRBD1. The CDR3 is made up of 12 amino acids. CDR1 is SGHNT and CDR2 is YYREEE in the germline V gene (reference sequence). J was trimmed by 6 bases and V by 4 bases; bases with no gene match: 3. The DNA for the CDR3 is TGTGCCAGCAGCACGACAGGGGTCGAGCAGTACTTC. This gives the protein CASSTTGVEQYF.

The J gene is TRBJ2-3, the V gene TRBV7-9; 13 positions match TRBD2. V gave up 5 bases and J gave up 1 base; unmatched junction bases: 12. The CDR3 length is 19 residues. Germline-derived CDR1 and CDR2 are SEHNR and FQNEAQ (reference sequence). CDR3 nucleotide sequence: TGTGCCAGCAGCCCGACTAGCGGGAGGACAGGCCTAGGCACAGATACGCAGTATTTT. Protein sequence: CASSPTSGRTGLGTDTQYF.

J is TRBJ1-5 and V is TRBV6-5, with 7 bases lining up with TRBD1. The CDR3 spans 13 residues. The trim removed 5 bases at V and 4 bases at J, leaving 2 bases unmatched. Germline V gene data show CDR1 as MNHEY and CDR2 as SVGAGI. CDR3 bases: TGTGCCAGCAGTACAGGGGTTAATCAGCCCCAGCATTTT. It is translated as CASSTGVNQPQHF.

This clone turned up a few times. The genes are TRBV2 and TRBJ1-2, with D uncertain. CDR1 SNHLY and CDR2 FYNNEI come from the germline V gene. V dropped 3 bases and J dropped 3 bases, with 14 bases sitting between them. The CDR3 loop spans 15 amino acids. The CDR3 DNA follows: TGTGCCAGCAGTGATACAAGCCCCGCGGACTATGGCTACACCTTC. It specifies CASSDTSPADYGYTF.

DNA for the CDR3: TGTGCCAGCAGGGATTCAGACAGGGGTCATGGCTACACCTTC. This translates into CASRDSDRGHGYTF. The V gene is TRBV11-2, the J gene TRBJ1-2; TRBD1 agrees at 8 bases. From germline, CDR1 is SGHAT and CDR2 FQNNGV. CDR3 length: 14 amino acids. Losses at the gene ends were 6 bases for V and 6 bases for J; bases not matched to a gene: 9.

The chain links TRBV11-1 to TRBJ2-7; no reliable D call. The CDR3 is 14 residues long. Germline V CDR1 and CDR2: SGHAT, FQDESV (reference sequence). V lost 1 base and J lost 0, with 7 bases in between. The DNA for the CDR3 is TGTGCCAGCAGCTTAGGTCAGGCCTCCTACGAGCAGTACTTC. Translating gives CASSLGQASYEQYF.

The J gene is TRBJ2-1, the V gene TRBV7-2; weak D call: TRBD2 (6 bases). The CDR3 is made up of 14 amino acids. Germline V gene lookup returns CDR1 SGHTA and CDR2 FQGNSA. V lost 5 bases to trimming and J lost 6 bases, with 14 bases between them. The CDR3 bases are TGTGCCAGCAGCCGGGACTCCCTCCTCAATGAGCAGTTCTTC. Translating gives CASSRDSLLNEQFF.

About this clone: The sample has other DNA sequences that encode this CDR3 too. The chain employs TRBV5-1 and TRBJ1-1; 8 bases are shared with TRBD1. The CDR3 has 14 amino acids. The germline V gene has CDR1 SGHRS and CDR2 YFSETQ. Unmatched junction bases numbered 5, after V lost 5 bases and J lost 2 bases. This chain's CDR3 is CASSLTGANTEAFF. CDR3 bases: TGCGCCAGCAGTTTGACAGGGGCCAACACTGAAGCTTTCTTT.

The rearrangement joins TRBV27 to TRBJ1-5; D uncertain. The germline V and J ends were trimmed by 6 bases and 6 bases, with 15 bases remaining between them. This CDR3 spans 14 amino acids. From germline, CDR1 is MNHEY and CDR2 SMNVEV (reference sequence). The CDR3 bases are TGTGCCAGCAGCTTAGATCGGGGTTCTCAGCCCCAGCATTTT. Its protein is CASSLDRGSQPQHF.

This chain joins TRBV30 and TRBJ1-6, with a weak D call TRBD1 (5 bases). V gave up 4 bases and J gave up 8 bases, with 15 bases separating them. Germline V gene lookup returns CDR1 GTSNPN and CDR2 SVGIG (reference sequence). The CDR3 sequence is 14 residues long. This chain's CDR3 is CAWNPGKAHSPLHF. The CDR3 DNA follows: TGTGCCTGGAACCCAGGGAAGGCTCATTCACCCCTCCACTTT. Using reference TRBV30 and TRBJ1-6 for the parts outside the CDR3, the full variable domain is SQTIHQWPATLVQPVGSPLSLECTVEGTSNPNLYWYRQAAGRGLQLLFYSVGIGQISSEVPQNLSASRPQDRQFILSSKKLLLSDSGFYLCAWNPGKAHSPLHFGNGTRLTVT.

A single count supports this clone. V and J are TRBV6-5 and TRBJ1-2; D may be TRBD1 (5 bases). This CDR3 comprises 13 residues. CDR1 is MNHEY, CDR2 SVGAGI, per germline. V was cut by 7 bases and J by 0 bases, with 9 bases left in between. CDR3 nucleotide sequence: TGTGCCAGCACTAGGGGTTCTAACTATGGCTACACCTTC. Encoded protein: CASTRGSNYGYTF.

The chain carries TRBV5-1 and TRBJ2-5; 10 positions agree with TRBD2. J gave up 1 base and V 4 bases, and 7 bases lay outside the gene matches. Germline lookup yields CDR1 SGHRS and CDR2 YFSETQ. This CDR3 contains 16 residues. This chain's CDR3 is CASSLGASGGQETQYF. Here the CDR3 DNA reads TGCGCCAGCAGCCTGGGGGCTAGCGGGGGCCAAGAGACCCAGTACTTC.

The V gene is TRBV5-5, the J gene TRBJ2-2; D uncertain. The length of the CDR3 is 14 residues. CDR1 SGHKS and CDR2 YYEKEE come from the germline V gene (reference sequence). V was trimmed by 4 bases and J by 1 base, leaving 8 bases between them. In DNA form, the CDR3 reads TGTGCCAGCAGCACTACCGGGAACACCGGGGAGCTGTTTTTT. Translating it yields CASSTTGNTGELFF. The entire variable domain, with the rest obtained from reference TRBV5-5 and TRBJ2-2, is as follows: DAGVTQSPTHLIKTRGQQVTLRCSPISGHKSVSWYQQVLGQGPQFIFQYYEKEERGRGNFPDRFSARQFPNYSSELNVNALLLGDSALYLCASSTTGNTGELFFGEGSRLTVL.

This sequence joins TRBV9 and TRBJ2-5; D is undetermined. Germline assignment: CDR1 SGDLS and CDR2 YYNGEE. Trimming pared 4 bases from V and 1 base from J, leaving 8 bases between. The CDR3 contains 13 residues. CDR3 DNA: TGTGCCAGCAGCCAGGATACCCAAGAGACCCAGTACTTC. Residues: CASSQDTQETQYF.